The 28 T cell receptor beta chains below were found in one sample sequenced in a study of CD8 T cells in ankylosing spondylitis. Broader study findings: Ankylosing spondylitis blood seemed to carry a telltale TCR beta motif made of several highly homologous variants.

A single record per CDR3 protein comes from TCRdb applying MiXCR to the 5' RACE reads. The profile shows approximately 500,000 distinct CDR3 sequences, about an eighth of them singletons. The antigens of these receptors remain unknown. The sequencing sample was made of blood, either unsorted or a sorted T cell fraction (not recorded which). These receptors originate from a male donor with ankylosing spondylitis.

The chain recombines TRBV11-2 with TRBJ1-1; D gene uncertain. The V gene lost 3 bases and the J gene lost 1 base, with 12 bases spanning the gap. Germline CDR1 reads SGHAT; CDR2 reads FQNNGV. CDR3 size: 15 residues. CDR3 amino acids: CASSLTPAGNTEAFF. The CDR3, as DNA: TGTGCCAGCAGCTTGACCCCTGCAGGGAACACTGAAGCTTTCTTT.

The chain carries TRBV29-1 and TRBJ1-2, with TRBD1 identical over 8 bases. CDR3 size: 12 residues. Germline CDR1 reads SQVTM; CDR2 reads ANQGSEA. J gave up 8 bases and V 6 bases, and 8 bases lay outside the gene matches. Here the CDR3 reads CSVRTGRMGYTF. CDR3 DNA sequence: TGCAGCGTCAGGACAGGGCGGATGGGCTACACCTTC.

The chain uses TRBV11-1 and TRBJ2-2; 14 positions agree with TRBD2. The germline gives CDR1 SGHAT, CDR2 FQDESV (reference sequence). The CDR3 totals 18 residues. J gave up 5 bases and V 5 bases, and 10 bases lay outside the gene matches. CDR3 region: CASSPRLAGGPRTGELFF. For the CDR3, the DNA is TGTGCCAGCAGCCCGCGACTAGCGGGAGGGCCAAGGACCGGGGAGCTGTTTTTT.

This clonotype was counted many times. The chain joins TRBV5-1 to TRBJ2-1, with D unclear. V lost 4 bases, J lost 8 bases, and 10 bases lay in between. The CDR3 spans 12 residues. Germline CDR1 is SGHRS and CDR2 is YFSETQ. In DNA, the CDR3 is TGCGCCAGCAGCACCCGACCCGATGAGCAGTTCTTC. This translates into CASSTRPDEQFF.

This clonotype has only a few counts. The chain employs TRBV5-1 and TRBJ1-2; D is unclear. This CDR3 region has 13 residues. Germline values: CDR1 SGHRS, CDR2 YFSETQ. Between the trimmed V and J ends, which lost 4 bases and 6 bases, there was a span of 13 bases. CDR3 in amino acids: CASSPLLSNGYTF. CDR3 bases: TGCGCCAGCAGCCCACTCCTCTCGAATGGCTACACCTTC. Full variable domain (rest looked up from reference TRBV5-1 and TRBJ1-2): KAGVTQTPRYLIKTRGQQVTLSCSPISGHRSVSWYQQTPGQGLQFLFEYFSETQRNKGNFPGRFSGRQFSNSRSEMNVSTLELGDSALYLCASSPLLSNGYTFGSGTRLTVV.

In this sample, this clonotype turned up a few times. The genes are TRBV20-1 and TRBJ1-5; D ambiguous. The CDR3 contains 16 residues. CDR1 is DFQATT, CDR2 SNEGSKA, per germline (reference sequence). Trimming left V 6 bases short and J 6 bases short, with 24 bases between. In DNA, the CDR3 is TGCAGTGCGGCGACCCGCAGGAGGGTCCATGGTCAGCCCCAGCATTTT. It specifies CSAATRRRVHGQPQHF.

This clonotype was seen a few times. The CDR3 region has the DNA TGTGCCAGCAGTTACCGGACCTCCCCTCAGGGCTACACCTTC. Translated: CASSYRTSPQGYTF. V usage is TRBV13 and J usage is TRBJ1-2; D gene unclear. The length of the CDR3 is 14 residues. Germline-derived CDR1 and CDR2 are PRHDT and FYEKMQ (reference sequence). Trimming cost V 6 bases and J 8 bases, with 19 bases left between them. The whole variable domain, filled in from reference TRBV13 and TRBJ1-2, reads AAGVIQSPRHLIKEKRETATLKCYPIPRHDTVYWYQQGPGQDPQFLISFYEKMQSDKGSIPDRFSAQQFSDYHSELNMSSLELGDSALYFCASSYRTSPQGYTFGSGTRLTVV.

This clonotype appeared a few times. This chain links TRBV29-1 with TRBJ2-6, with 8 bases fitting TRBD1. The V segment lost 5 bases and the J segment 4 bases; nucleotides outside the gene matches: 4. The CDR3 extends over 14 amino acids. Looked up from germline, CDR1 is SQVTM and CDR2 is ANQGSEA. CDR3 DNA sequence: TGCAGCGTTTCACAGGGGGAGGGGGCCAACGTCCTGACTTTC. It translates to CSVSQGEGANVLTF.

The chain is built from TRBV20-1 and TRBJ2-5; 8 nucleotides line up with TRBD2. This CDR3 has 15 amino acids. The germline gives CDR1 DFQATT, CDR2 SNEGSKA (reference sequence). Losses at the gene ends were 2 bases for V and 5 bases for J; bases not matched to a gene: 10. The CDR3 sequence: CSARLAGRGSETQYF. The CDR3 nucleotides are TGCAGTGCTAGACTAGCGGGTCGGGGTTCGGAGACCCAGTACTTC.

This chain connects TRBV5-1 to TRBJ2-1; TRBD2 agrees at 16 bases. Losses at the gene ends were 4 bases for V and 9 bases for J; bases not matched to a gene: 4. Germline assignment: CDR1 SGHRS and CDR2 YFSETQ. The CDR3 extends over 15 amino acids. The CDR3 sequence: CASSLGTSGRAEQFF. CDR3 DNA: TGCGCCAGCAGCCTAGGGACTAGCGGGAGGGCTGAGCAGTTCTTC.

This clonotype was found a few times. The chain uses TRBV25-1 and TRBJ1-4; D unclear. V lost 5 bases, J lost 8 bases, and 18 bases lay in between. The CDR3 is 15 amino acids. Germline values: CDR1 MGHDK, CDR2 SYGVNS. CDR3 amino acids: CASSPHGSGEEKLFF. The CDR3 DNA sequence: TGTGCCAGCAGTCCCCACGGGTCAGGAGAGGAAAAACTGTTTTTT.

This clonotype was seen only a few times. The CDR3 here is CATSRVGSSSSYNEQFF. DNA of the CDR3: TGTGCCACCAGCAGAGTGGGTAGCTCCAGCTCCTACAATGAGCAGTTCTTC. The rearrangement uses TRBV15 and TRBJ2-1, with D unresolved. CDR1 is LNHNV, CDR2 YYDKDF, per germline (reference sequence). Trimming left V 1 base short and J 0 bases short, with 13 bases between. CDR3 length: 17 residues.

This clonotype was observed a handful of times. This chain links TRBV7-9 with TRBJ2-1; D is perhaps TRBD2 (6 bases). V was trimmed by 3 bases and J by 12 bases, leaving 21 bases between them. Looked up from germline, CDR1 is SEHNR and CDR2 is FQNEAQ (reference sequence). The CDR3 is made up of 15 amino acids. The CDR3 region is CASSFSGSRVRRQFF. CDR3 DNA: TGTGCCAGCAGCTTTTCCGGGAGCCGGGTAAGGCGGCAGTTCTTC.

This clonotype was seen more than once but under ten times. The J gene is TRBJ2-2, the V gene TRBV20-1; D ambiguous. V lost 5 bases to trimming and J lost 4 bases, with 14 bases between them. The germline CDR1 and CDR2 sequences are DFQATT and SNEGSKA (reference sequence). This CDR3 spans 14 amino acids. The CDR3 spells CSARTAQLTGELFF. DNA for the CDR3: TGCAGTGCTCGTACGGCCCAGCTCACCGGGGAGCTGTTTTTT.

The sample holds a few counts of this clonotype. J is TRBJ2-2 and V is TRBV6-2 or TRBV6-3; 7 nucleotides line up with TRBD1. CDR3 length: 14 residues. Germline-derived CDR1 and CDR2 are MNHEY and SVGEGT. The J segment lost 1 base and the V segment lost 8 bases, leaving 4 bases of the junction unmatched. CDR3 region: CASLTGMNTGELFF. The CDR3 DNA follows: TGTGCCAGCCTGACAGGGATGAACACCGGGGAGCTGTTTTTT.

The table lists this clonotype with many counts. The CDR3 bases are TGCGCCAGCAGTTTAGAGGGGTCCGGACAGGGTCCAGATACGCAGTATTTT. This sequence encodes CASSLEGSGQGPDTQYF. This sequence joins TRBV5-1 and TRBJ2-3; 8 positions agree with TRBD1. After removal of 5 bases from V and 4 bases from J, the junction contained 15 bases not matched to a gene. Germline-derived CDR1 and CDR2 are SGHRS and YFSETQ. The CDR3 runs to 17 residues.

There are a few counts of this clonotype. This sequence joins TRBV5-1 and TRBJ1-1; a weak D match, TRBD1 (6 bases). The germline V gene encodes CDR1 SGHRS and CDR2 YFSETQ. Trimming took 0 bases from V and 1 from J, leaving 10 bases between them. The CDR3 covers 15 residues. CDR3 sequence: CASSLEGTPNTEAFF. CDR3 nucleotide sequence: TGCGCCAGCAGCTTGGAAGGGACACCGAACACTGAAGCTTTCTTT.

In this sample, this clonotype turned up a few times. The CDR3 sequence: CASTPGGQAQETQYF. CDR3 DNA: TGTGCCAGCACTCCGGGGGGACAGGCGCAAGAGACCCAGTACTTC. This rearrangement joins TRBV13 to TRBJ2-5; D possibly corresponds to TRBD1 (8 bases). The germline V and J ends were trimmed by 7 bases and 2 bases, with 17 bases remaining between them. CDR1 and CDR2 (germline): PRHDT, FYEKMQ (reference sequence). The CDR3 totals 15 residues.

V is TRBV15 and J is TRBJ2-7; perhaps TRBD1 as D (6 bases). Trimming stripped 0 bases from V and 6 bases from J, with 15 bases between. Germline CDR1 is LNHNV and CDR2 is YYDKDF (reference sequence). This CDR3 contains 15 residues. For the CDR3, the DNA is TGTGCCACCAGCAGAGATGTTGGACAGACTACCGAGCAGTACTTC. Protein product: CATSRDVGQTTEQYF.

The chain couples TRBV25-1 to TRBJ1-4; D perhaps matches TRBD1 (5 bases). Germline loops: CDR1 MGHDK, CDR2 SYGVNS. This CDR3 contains 15 residues. The V and J ends lost 1 base and 8 bases respectively, with 14 bases between them. The CDR3 sequence is CASSEFGDPKEKLFF. The CDR3 DNA sequence: TGTGCCAGCAGTGAATTTGGGGACCCGAAAGAAAAACTGTTTTTT.

The V gene is TRBV19, the J gene TRBJ2-1; 11 nucleotides line up with TRBD2. The CDR3 covers 16 residues. V trimming: 3 bases; J trimming: 4 bases; junction bases outside the gene matches: 5. The germline CDR1 and CDR2 sequences are LNHDA and SQIVND (reference sequence). The CDR3 reads CASSILAGGSYNEQFF. The CDR3 bases are TGTGCCAGTAGTATTCTAGCGGGAGGTTCTTACAATGAGCAGTTCTTC.

This clonotype was counted only a few times. The rearrangement uses TRBV29-1 and TRBJ2-1; TRBD2 agrees at 10 bases. CDR3 length: 16 amino acids. Losses at the gene ends were 2 bases for V and 7 bases for J; bases not matched to a gene: 11. The germline CDR1 and CDR2 sequences are SQVTM and ANQGSEA. CDR3 bases: TGCAGCGTTGAAACTCGTCTAGCGGGAGTGGGGAATGAGCAGTTCTTC. This encodes CSVETRLAGVGNEQFF.

This clonotype has a handful of counts. J is TRBJ2-7 and V is TRBV2, with 7 bases identical to TRBD1. With 5 bases clipped from V and 0 bases from J, the junction kept 4 bases outside the gene matches. This CDR3 is built from 14 residues. CDR1 is SNHLY and CDR2 is FYNNEI in the germline V gene. The DNA for the CDR3 is TGTGCCAGCAGTCTACAGGGGCACTCCTACGAGCAGTACTTC. This encodes CASSLQGHSYEQYF.

This clonotype was picked up a small number of times. The gene calls are TRBV20-1 and TRBJ1-2; D might be TRBD1 (5 bases). Per germline, CDR1 DFQATT and CDR2 SNEGSKA (reference sequence). This CDR3 is 13 amino acids long. Trimming removed 0 bases at V and 4 bases at J, with 9 bases between. This CDR3 reads CSAREGRGYGYTF. As DNA, the CDR3 is TGCAGTGCTAGAGAGGGGCGGGGCTATGGCTACACCTTC.

This clonotype has just a few counts. The gene calls are TRBV7-8 and TRBJ1-5; D is possibly TRBD1 (5 bases). Germline V gene data show CDR1 as SGHVS and CDR2 as FQNEAQ. There are 14 residues in the CDR3. Trimming took 5 bases from V and 2 from J, leaving 10 bases between them. Here the CDR3 reads CASSPLTGNQPQHF. CDR3 sequence (DNA): TGTGCCAGCAGCCCGTTGACAGGCAATCAGCCCCAGCATTTT.

V and J are TRBV11-1 and TRBJ2-4; no clear D. V lost 5 bases, J lost 1 base, and 18 bases lay in between. The CDR3 loop spans 17 amino acids. CDR1 is SGHAT, CDR2 FQDESV, per germline (reference sequence). CDR3 sequence: CASSREEYSKAKNIQYF. DNA of the CDR3: TGTGCCAGCAGCCGAGAGGAATATTCCAAGGCCAAAAACATTCAGTACTTC.

This clonotype was seen repeatedly, ten times or more. The chain links TRBV3-1 to TRBJ2-1, with 7 bases fitting TRBD2. CDR3 length equals 16 residues. The V gene's germline CDR1 is LGHDT and CDR2 YNNKEL (reference sequence). V lost 2 bases, J lost 0 bases, and 4 bases stayed unmatched. As DNA, the CDR3 is TGTGCCAGCAGCCAAAGTCTAGCGGCCTCCTACAATGAGCAGTTCTTC. This gives the protein CASSQSLAASYNEQFF.

This clonotype came up a few times. CDR3: CASSLDQYYQPQHF. DNA of the CDR3: TGTGCCAGCAGCTTAGATCAATATTATCAGCCCCAGCATTTT. The genes are TRBV11-2 and TRBJ1-5, with D unresolved. V lost 0 bases to trimming and J lost 5 bases, with 8 bases between them. This CDR3 contains 14 residues. Looked up from germline, CDR1 is SGHAT and CDR2 is FQNNGV.